Each of the 17 T cell receptor beta chains below was sequenced from the same sample in a study of cytomegalovirus exposure and HLA in healthy donors. PCR was performed using 60 Vbeta and 13 Jbeta primers. The protocol was immunoSEQ multiplex PCR, while the TCRdb copy is restricted to in-frame clones and leaves out a portion. The data contain under 300,000 clones, approximately 85% of them singletons. Sequenced material: PBMCs. Every receptor here comes from a middle-aged woman in good health and CMV-seropositive.

This clone was seen just once. The CDR3 sequence: CASSLRDIGPYEQYF. For the CDR3, the DNA is TGTGCCAGCAGTTTGAGGGACATTGGACCCTACGAGCAGTACTTC. The chain joins TRBV11-1 to TRBJ2-5; weak D call: TRBD1 (6 bases). The J call is in doubt because the DNA end fits TRBJ2-7 better. CDR3 length equals 15 residues. Per the germline V gene, CDR1 is SGHAT and CDR2 is FQDESV (reference sequence).

The chain has TRBV11-2 and TRBJ2-7; TRBD2 aligns across 7 bases. Germline CDR1 SGHAT, CDR2 FQNNGV. V lost 5 bases and J lost 3; bases outside the gene matches: 13. CDR3 length: 16 amino acids. For the CDR3, the DNA is TGTGCCAGCAGCCCTCCGTTTGGGGAGGGATTCTACGAGCAGTACTTC. Translated: CASSPPFGEGFYEQYF.

The chain is built from TRBV9 and TRBJ2-5; 8 nucleotides line up with TRBD2. J lost 4 bases, V lost 3 bases, and 14 bases had no gene match. Per the germline V gene, CDR1 is SGDLS and CDR2 is YYNGEE. The CDR3 runs to 17 residues. The CDR3 here is CASSATVAGRGLETQYF. CDR3 DNA: TGTGCCAGCAGCGCGACGGTAGCGGGGAGAGGATTAGAGACCCAGTACTTC.

This chain uses TRBV10-3 with TRBJ2-4, with 7 bases lining up with TRBD1. After removal of 6 bases from V and 4 bases from J, the junction contained 9 bases not matched to a gene. CDR3 size: 15 residues. The germline V gene encodes CDR1 ENHRY and CDR2 SYGVKD. The CDR3 sequence: CAISRGRDRKNIQYF. The CDR3 bases are TGTGCCATCAGCCGAGGCCGGGACAGAAAAAACATTCAGTACTTC.

The chain links TRBV7-8 to TRBJ1-5, with TRBD1 identical over 8 bases. The CDR3 spans 15 residues. Germline lookup yields CDR1 SGHVS and CDR2 FQNEAQ. Germline trimming cut 6 bases from V and 2 bases from J; bases unmatched to any gene: 6. CDR3 bases: TGTGCCAGCAGATCTGGACAGGGAGGCAATCAGCCCCAGCATTTT. It is translated as CASRSGQGGNQPQHF.

This clone was found a few times. The V gene is TRBV10-3, the J gene TRBJ2-2; 8 nucleotides line up with TRBD1. Germline V lookup: CDR1 ENHRY, CDR2 SYGVKD. This CDR3 has 15 amino acids. J was trimmed by 4 bases and V by 1 base; bases with no gene match: 2. CDR3 residues: CAISEWQGATGELFF. In nucleotides, the CDR3 is TGTGCCATCAGTGAGTGGCAGGGGGCCACCGGGGAGCTGTTTTTT.

This chain links TRBV12-5 with TRBJ2-1, with 13 bases fitting TRBD2. The CDR3 has 18 residues. With 4 bases clipped from V and 4 bases from J, the junction kept 10 bases outside the gene matches. Germline V gene sequence: CDR1 LGHNT, CDR2 FRNRAP. CDR3 DNA: TGTGCTAGTGGTTATTACTCACCGGGACTAGCGGGATACAATGAGCAGTTCTTC. Translating it yields CASGYYSPGLAGYNEQFF.

V gene TRBV29-1 combines with J gene TRBJ2-7; 10 bases line up with TRBD2. The junction had 5 bases not matched to a gene; V was cut back by 3 bases and J by 6 bases. The CDR3 loop spans 13 amino acids. Germline CDR1 and CDR2: SQVTM and ANQGSEA. The CDR3: CSVDVLAGGEQYF. As DNA, the CDR3 is TGCAGCGTTGACGTTTTAGCGGGAGGCGAGCAGTACTTC.

This clone came up a few times. The rearrangement links TRBV27 to TRBJ1-5; the match to TRBD1 covers 10 bases. V lost 4 bases and J lost 7; bases outside the gene matches: 7. In germline, CDR1 is MNHEY, CDR2 SMNVEV (reference sequence). This CDR3 comprises 15 residues. The CDR3 DNA reads TGTGCCAGCAGTTCCTGGGCGACAGGGGGCCAGCCCCAGCATTTT. Its protein is CASSSWATGGQPQHF.

The chain is built from TRBV7-9 and TRBJ2-7, with 7 nucleotides matching TRBD1. The CDR3 has 15 residues. The J segment lost 0 bases and the V segment lost 4 bases, leaving 6 bases of the junction unmatched. CDR1 is SEHNR and CDR2 is FQNEAQ in the germline V gene (reference sequence). In DNA form, the CDR3 reads TGTGCCAGCAGCTCTACAGGGGCCGCCTCCTACGAGCAGTACTTC. Its protein is CASSSTGAASYEQYF.

V is TRBV4-3 and J is TRBJ2-2; 10 nucleotides match TRBD2. Germline V gene data show CDR1 as LGHNA and CDR2 as YSLEER. This CDR3 has 16 amino acids. J lost 2 bases, V lost 4 bases, and 4 bases had no gene match. CDR3 protein: CASSRRTSGNTGELFF. The CDR3 region has the DNA TGCGCCAGCAGCCGAAGGACTAGCGGAAACACCGGGGAGCTGTTTTTT.

This chain joins TRBV12-2 and TRBJ2-7; the D call in the table, TRBD2, was not verified against the DNA. TRBV12-2 is deemed a pseudogene. The CDR3 extends over 19 amino acids. As DNA, the CDR3 is TGTGCAAGTCGCTACCCCGGGACTAGCGGGAGGTCCCGCTCCTACGAGCAGTACTTC. This codes for CASRYPGTSGRSRSYEQYF.

The chain combines TRBV9 with TRBJ2-1, with 10 bases matching TRBD2. The CDR3 has 15 residues. V shed 7 bases, J shed 10 bases, and the junction held 14 bases outside the gene matches. Germline V lookup: CDR1 SGDLS, CDR2 YYNGEE. CDR3 residues: CASAVSSGSTAEQFF. The CDR3 DNA is TGTGCCAGCGCCGTGTCTAGCGGGAGCACGGCAGAGCAGTTCTTC.

The chain recombines TRBV7-9 with TRBJ2-7; 8 nucleotides agree with TRBD2. Germline V gene sequence: CDR1 SEHNR, CDR2 FQNEAQ (reference sequence). V shed 3 bases, J shed 5 bases, and the junction held 18 bases outside the gene matches. CDR3 size: 18 residues. The CDR3 loop is CASSFRSGPIAGIDEQYF. The CDR3 region has the DNA TGTGCCAGCAGCTTCAGGTCCGGGCCTATAGCGGGAATTGACGAGCAGTACTTC.

The chain is built from TRBV29-1 and TRBJ2-1; TRBD2 matches 13 bases. Germline loops: CDR1 SQVTM, CDR2 ANQGSEA. The CDR3 has 16 residues. V trimming: 2 bases; J trimming: 9 bases; junction bases outside the gene matches: 10. The CDR3 DNA follows: TGCAGCGTTGAACCACCGGGACTAGCGGGAAGCCCTGAGCAGTTCTTC. Protein sequence: CSVEPPGLAGSPEQFF.

The V gene is TRBV2, the J gene TRBJ2-1, with 8 bases that match TRBD2. CDR1 and CDR2 (germline): SNHLY, FYNNEI. This CDR3 has 13 residues. With 7 bases clipped from V and 6 bases from J, the junction kept 5 bases outside the gene matches. The DNA for the CDR3 is TGTGCCAGCAAGCAGCGGGAGAGCAATGAGCAGTTCTTC. Translation: CASKQRESNEQFF.

The gene calls are TRBV6-1 and TRBJ1-1; 7 nucleotides match TRBD1. The CDR3 runs to 14 residues. V lost 6 bases, J lost 4 bases, and 8 bases stayed unmatched. In germline, CDR1 is MNHNS, CDR2 SASEGT. The CDR3 region has the DNA TGTGCCAGCAGGGGCCGACAGGGAGGCACTGAAGCTTTCTTT. It encodes CASRGRQGGTEAFF.